A single sample is the source of the 20 T cell receptor beta chains below, sequenced in a study of blood T cells in healthy people across ages. The use of a sample-barcoded 5' primer and a J-beta primer mix characterized a second PCR of about 7 to 12 cycles. TCRdb used MiXCR to reprocess the 5' RACE reads, holding one entry per CDR3 protein. Found here are hundreds of thousands of distinct CDR3 sequences, 21% of them singletons; the top ten hold roughly 3.4%. Sequencing used blood. These TCRs come from a man between 65 and 85 years old in good health.

V usage is TRBV2 and J usage is TRBJ1-1; D gene ambiguous. The CDR3 is 15 residues long. Germline V gene data show CDR1 as SNHLY and CDR2 as FYNNEI. Trimming shortened V by 4 bases and J by 1 base, and 13 bases separated the two germline ends. The chain's CDR3 is CASSVAPQRNTEAFF. The CDR3 coding sequence is TGTGCCAGCAGTGTGGCACCTCAGCGGAACACTGAAGCTTTCTTT.

This clonotype appeared many times. The genes are TRBV10-3 and TRBJ2-7, with D possibly being TRBD1 (5 bases). V lost 5 bases, J lost 6 bases, and 14 bases lay in between. Germline CDR1 ENHRY, CDR2 SYGVKD. The CDR3 is 13 amino acids. The CDR3 loop reads CAISNQQGSEQYF. CDR3 coding DNA: TGTGCCATCAGTAATCAGCAGGGAAGCGAGCAGTACTTC.

The gene calls are TRBV5-1 and TRBJ2-1; TRBD2 might be the D (7 bases). V gave up 3 bases and J gave up 13 bases, with 20 bases separating them. The germline gives CDR1 SGHRS, CDR2 YFSETQ. CDR3 length: 14 residues. The CDR3 DNA follows: TGCGCCAGCAGCTCCGGGGAATCTGCGGGGGCTCAGTTCTTC. This gives the protein CASSSGESAGAQFF.

The chain recombines TRBV2 with TRBJ2-5; D gene ambiguous. Trimming took 8 bases from V and 2 from J, leaving 12 bases between them. CDR3 length: 13 residues. Germline V gene lookup returns CDR1 SNHLY and CDR2 FYNNEI. The CDR3 nucleotides read TGTGCCAGCGCGAGTAGGGTTCAAGAGACCCAGTACTTC. Protein: CASASRVQETQYF.

Only a few counts were recorded for this clonotype. CDR3 bases: TGTGCCAGCAGTTACGGACTAGCGGGAGGTACCGATACGCAGTATTTT. It yields the protein CASSYGLAGGTDTQYF. The chain combines TRBV6-6 with TRBJ2-3, with 14 bases fitting TRBD2. The CDR3 is made up of 16 amino acids. CDR1 is MNHNY, CDR2 SVGAGI, per germline (reference sequence). The V and J ends lost 2 bases and 6 bases, in that order; junction bases with no gene match: 4.

This clonotype was counted many times. An end of the junction differs from the germline gene, which may be a read error. The genes are TRBV9 and TRBJ2-5; no clear D. CDR1 and CDR2 from the germline V gene are SGDLS and YYNGEE. This CDR3 region has 14 residues. Written as DNA, the CDR3 is TGCGCCAGCAGCGTGGGCCGGATCCAAGAGACCCAGTACTTC. This codes for CASSVGRIQETQYF.

A note on this clonotype: A much larger clone sits a single nucleotide away, making a read error possible. V gene TRBV3-1 combines with J gene TRBJ2-6, with D perhaps being TRBD1 or TRBD2 (5 bases each). The CDR3 runs to 16 residues. Germline V gene data show CDR1 as LGHDT and CDR2 as YNNKEL (reference sequence). CDR3 in amino acids: CASSQVAGSGANVPTF. CDR3 in DNA: TGTGCCAGCAGCCAAGTGGCGGGTTCTGGGGCCAACGTCCCGACTTTC.

A few counts support this clonotype. This rearrangement joins TRBV20-1 to TRBJ2-1, with 7 bases that match TRBD2. The V gene's germline CDR1 is DFQATT and CDR2 SNEGSKA (reference sequence). V lost 0 bases to trimming and J lost 2 bases; unmatched junction nucleotides: 13. The CDR3 loop spans 18 amino acids. Written as DNA, the CDR3 is TGCAGTGCTAGAGATTTACGGGGTGCGGGAGTGGCCTACAATGAGCAGTTCTTC. Translating it yields CSARDLRGAGVAYNEQFF.

This clonotype was found a few times. V gene TRBV9 combines with J gene TRBJ2-4; 10 bases align to TRBD2. The CDR3 extends over 18 amino acids. Germline lookup yields CDR1 SGDLS and CDR2 YYNGEE. V shed 0 bases, J shed 0 bases, and the junction held 6 bases outside the gene matches. CDR3 DNA: TGTGCCAGCAGCGTAGGAAGCGGGAGGGAACTAGCCAAAAACATTCAGTACTTC. Translation gives CASSVGSGRELAKNIQYF.

The chain is built from TRBV7-9 and TRBJ2-2; weak D call: TRBD2 (6 bases). From germline, CDR1 is SEHNR and CDR2 FQNEAQ (reference sequence). V was shortened by 5 bases and J by 10 bases, with 11 bases between the two germline ends. The CDR3 has 12 residues. Here the CDR3 reads CASSLGTVELFF. The CDR3 DNA reads as TGTGCCAGCAGCCTAGGGACTGTGGAGCTGTTTTTT. Supplemented by reference TRBV7-9 and TRBJ2-2, the full variable domain reads DTGVSQNPRHKITKRGQNVTFRCDPISEHNRLYWYRQTLGQGPEFLTYFQNEAQLEKSRLLSDRFSAERPKGSFSTLEIQRTEQGDSAMYLCASSLGTVELFFGEGSRLTVL.

Only one count was recorded for this clonotype. V gene TRBV5-1 combines with J gene TRBJ1-2; TRBD1 might be the D (5 bases). CDR1 and CDR2 from the germline V gene are SGHRS and YFSETQ. The CDR3 contains 16 residues. V was shortened by 3 bases and J by 1 base, with 16 bases between the two germline ends. This CDR3 is CASSSLPERGNYGYTF. CDR3 sequence (DNA): TGCGCCAGCAGCTCGTTACCAGAGAGGGGTAACTATGGCTACACCTTC.

The V gene is TRBV6-5, the J gene TRBJ1-2, with 9 bases identical to TRBD1. The CDR3 contains 14 residues. From germline, CDR1 is MNHEY and CDR2 SVGAGI. V shed 2 bases, J shed 8 bases, and the junction held 6 bases outside the gene matches. This CDR3 is CASSYGTGGKGYTF. Written as DNA, the CDR3 is TGTGCCAGCAGTTACGGTACAGGGGGCAAGGGCTACACCTTC.

This chain connects TRBV9 to TRBJ2-2, with 10 bases matching TRBD2. CDR1 is SGDLS, CDR2 YYNGEE, per germline. The junction had 5 bases not matched to a gene; V was cut back by 2 bases and J by 4 bases. CDR3 length equals 16 residues. The CDR3 reads CASSVLPSGGTGELFF. In DNA, the CDR3 is TGTGCCAGCAGCGTGCTCCCTAGCGGGGGCACCGGGGAGCTGTTTTTT.

This clonotype was detected a few times. This chain uses TRBV10-3 with TRBJ2-7; tentative D call: TRBD2 (5 bases). The V gene lost 4 bases and the J gene lost 5 bases, with 9 bases spanning the gap. The CDR3 totals 12 residues. Germline CDR1 reads ENHRY; CDR2 reads SYGVKD. DNA for the CDR3: TGTGCCATCAGTGGGAATAGCGACGAGCAGTACTTC. The encoded protein is CAISGNSDEQYF.

This sequence joins TRBV9 and TRBJ2-3, with 8 bases identical to TRBD1. The ends lost 1 base at V and 3 bases at J; junction bases unmatched: 1. This CDR3 spans 14 amino acids. Germline V gene data show CDR1 as SGDLS and CDR2 as YYNGEE. The CDR3 region has the DNA TGTGCCAGCAGCGTACAGGGGGCAACAGATACGCAGTATTTT. This gives the protein CASSVQGATDTQYF. Combining the CDR3 with reference TRBV9 and TRBJ2-3 gives the whole variable domain DSGVTQTPKHLITATGQRVTLRCSPRSGDLSVYWYQQSLDQGLQFLIQYYNGEERAKGNILERFSAQQFPDLHSELNLSSLELGDSALYFCASSVQGATDTQYFGPGTRLTVL.

In its sample, this clonotype was seen a few times. This chain links TRBV12-3 or TRBV12-4 with TRBJ2-1; D perhaps matches TRBD1 (6 bases). V was pared by 1 base and J by 7 bases, with 14 bases between. There are 15 residues in the CDR3. CDR3 sequence reads: CASSLGDRSTNEQFF. As DNA, the CDR3 is TGTGCCAGCAGTTTAGGAGACAGGAGTACTAATGAGCAGTTCTTC.

The chain couples TRBV7-9 to TRBJ2-3; 7 bases fit TRBD1. V shed 5 bases, J shed 3 bases, and the junction held 14 bases outside the gene matches. The CDR3 contains 17 residues. Germline V gives CDR1 SEHNR, CDR2 FQNEAQ (reference sequence). The CDR3 DNA reads as TGTGCCAGCAGCCCCCCAAGACAGGGTACTAGTACAGATACGCAGTATTTT. It is translated as CASSPPRQGTSTDTQYF.

V usage is TRBV28 and J usage is TRBJ2-5; D possibly matches TRBD1 or TRBD2 (6 bases each). Germline V lookup: CDR1 MDHEN, CDR2 SYDVKM. V shed 4 bases and J shed 3 bases, with 18 bases lying between them. The CDR3 loop spans 16 amino acids. The DNA for the CDR3 is TGTGCCAGCAGTTGGGGGGCCGGAGAGTTGAAAGAGACCCAGTACTTC. Its translation: CASSWGAGELKETQYF.

The chain employs TRBV18 and TRBJ1-5; tentatively, D is TRBD1 (5 bases). V was cut by 4 bases and J by 0 bases, with 10 bases left in between. The CDR3 has 15 amino acids. Germline CDR1 reads KGHSH; CDR2 reads LQKENI. CDR3 nucleotide sequence: TGTGCCAGCTCACTTCAGGGAGTTAGCAATCAGCCCCAGCATTTT. This translates into CASSLQGVSNQPQHF. Drawing the rest from reference TRBV18 and TRBJ1-5, the complete variable domain is NAGVMQNPRHLVRRRGQEARLRCSPMKGHSHVYWYRQLPEEGLKFMVYLQKENIIDESGMPKERFSAEFPKEGPSILRIQQVVRGDSAAYFCASSLQGVSNQPQHFGDGTRLSIL.

The J gene is TRBJ1-1, the V gene TRBV18; 9 bases fit TRBD1. This CDR3 region has 14 residues. J was trimmed by 5 bases and V by 4 bases; bases with no gene match: 5. Per germline, CDR1 KGHSH and CDR2 LQKENI. The CDR3 region has the DNA TGTGCCAGCTCACGCGACGGGACAGGGACTGAAGCTTTCTTT. It encodes CASSRDGTGTEAFF.